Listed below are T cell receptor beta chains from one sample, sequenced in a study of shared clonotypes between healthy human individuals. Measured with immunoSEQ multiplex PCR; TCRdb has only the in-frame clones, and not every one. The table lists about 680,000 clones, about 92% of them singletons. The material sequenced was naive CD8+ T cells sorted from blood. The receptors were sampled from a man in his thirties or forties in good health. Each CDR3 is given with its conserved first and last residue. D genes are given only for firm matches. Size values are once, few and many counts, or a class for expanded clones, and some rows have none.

CDR3 protein: CASSFMEGEQYF; CDR3 DNA: TGTGCCAGCAGTTTTATGGAAGGCGAGCAGTACTTC; V gene: TRBV28; J gene: TRBJ2-7; clone size: NA; D gene: NA
CDR3 protein: CSVIYGTGGSGNTIYF; CDR3 DNA: TGCAGCGTTATCTATGGGACAGGGGGTTCTGGAAACACCATATATTTT; V gene: TRBV29-1; J gene: TRBJ1-3; clone size: NA; D gene: TRBD1
CDR3 protein: CASSASLTVPSSYNEQFF; CDR3 DNA: TGTGCCAGCAGCGCTTCTCTTACGGTGCCGAGCTCCTACAATGAGCAGTTCTTC; V gene: TRBV9; J gene: TRBJ2-1; clone size: NA; D gene: NA
CDR3 protein: CASSNGTYPYEQYF; CDR3 DNA: TGCGCCAGCAGTAACGGGACTTACCCCTACGAGCAGTACTTC; V gene: TRBV5-1; J gene: TRBJ2-7; clone size: NA; D gene: NA
CDR3 protein: CASSFNMNTEAFF; CDR3 DNA: TGTGCCAGCAGTTTCAACATGAACACTGAAGCTTTCTTT; V gene: TRBV28; J gene: TRBJ1-1; clone size: few; D gene: NA
CDR3 protein: CASSSGRGTGNTIYF; CDR3 DNA: TGCGCCAGCAGCTCGGGACGGGGGACTGGAAACACCATATATTTT; V gene: TRBV5-1; J gene: TRBJ1-3; clone size: NA; D gene: NA
CDR3 protein: CASRPSSGNTIYF; CDR3 DNA: TGTGCCAGCAGGCCGAGCTCTGGAAACACCATATATTTT; V gene: TRBV7-9; J gene: TRBJ1-3; clone size: NA; D gene: NA
CDR3 protein: CASSPRTGVFNEQFF; CDR3 DNA: TGTGCCAGCAGCCCGAGGACAGGGGTTTTCAATGAGCAGTTCTTC; V gene: TRBV11-3; J gene: TRBJ2-1; clone size: NA; D gene: TRBD1
CDR3 protein: CASSRGRTANTGELFF; CDR3 DNA: TGTGCCAGCAGCAGGGGCCGGACAGCCAACACCGGGGAGCTGTTTTTT; V gene: TRBV9; J gene: TRBJ2-2; clone size: NA; D gene: NA
CDR3 protein: CASSISGYEQYF; CDR3 DNA: TGTGCCAGTAGTATATCTGGCTACGAGCAGTACTTC; V gene: TRBV19; J gene: TRBJ2-7; clone size: NA; D gene: NA
CDR3 protein: CASSEPGLDNEQFF; CDR3 DNA: TGTGCCAGCAGTGAACCCGGGTTGGATAATGAGCAGTTCTTC; V gene: TRBV6-1; J gene: TRBJ2-1; clone size: NA; D gene: NA
CDR3 protein: CASSDRGETQYF; CDR3 DNA: TGTGCCAGCAGCGACAGGGGCGAGACCCAGTACTTC; V gene: TRBV9; J gene: TRBJ2-5; clone size: NA; D gene: TRBD1
CDR3 protein: CASWGGELFF; CDR3 DNA: TGTGCCAGCTGGGGGGGGGAGCTGTTTTTT; V gene: TRBV2; J gene: TRBJ2-2; clone size: NA; D gene: NA
CDR3 protein: CASSGVEREISYEQYF; CDR3 DNA: TGCGCCAGCAGTGGGGTAGAGCGGGAGATTTCCTACGAGCAGTACTTC; V gene: TRBV10-2; J gene: TRBJ2-7; clone size: NA; D gene: TRBD2
CDR3 protein: CASSQGSRPYNEQFF; CDR3 DNA: TGTGCCAGCAGTCAAGGTTCTAGGCCTTACAATGAGCAGTTCTTC; V gene: TRBV25-1; J gene: TRBJ2-1; clone size: NA; D gene: NA
CDR3 protein: CASSFQAFSRTSGRANEQFF; CDR3 DNA: TGTGCCAGCAGCTTCCAGGCCTTTTCTCGAACTAGCGGGAGGGCCAATGAGCAGTTCTTC; V gene: TRBV13; J gene: TRBJ2-1; clone size: NA; D gene: TRBD2
CDR3 protein: CASTLGPYNEQFF; CDR3 DNA: TGTGCCAGCACCCTCGGGCCCTACAATGAGCAGTTCTTC; V gene: TRBV28; J gene: TRBJ2-1; clone size: once; D gene: NA
CDR3 protein: CSVSLISYGYTF; CDR3 DNA: TGCAGCGTTTCTCTAATATCCTATGGCTACACCTTC; V gene: TRBV29-1; J gene: TRBJ1-2; clone size: NA; D gene: NA
CDR3 protein: CASSLSIQNQPQHF; CDR3 DNA: TGTGCCAGCAGTTTATCGATACAGAATCAGCCCCAGCATTTT; V gene: TRBV27; J gene: TRBJ1-5; clone size: NA; D gene: NA
CDR3 protein: CASSSLEGTGNTGELFF; CDR3 DNA: TGTGCCAGCAGCTCACTTGAGGGGACAGGGAACACCGGGGAGCTGTTTTTT; V gene: TRBV7-9; J gene: TRBJ2-2; clone size: once; D gene: TRBD1
CDR3 protein: CASSLLAGAYNEQFF; CDR3 DNA: TGCGCCAGCAGCTTACTAGCGGGTGCCTACAATGAGCAGTTCTTC; V gene: TRBV5-1; J gene: TRBJ2-1; clone size: NA; D gene: TRBD2
CDR3 protein: CASEATRNPGELFF; CDR3 DNA: TGTGCCAGCGAGGCCACTAGAAACCCCGGGGAGCTGTTTTTT; V gene: TRBV7-9; J gene: TRBJ2-2; clone size: NA; D gene: NA
CDR3 protein: CASSERPSGSIVRGEQYF; CDR3 DNA: TGTGCCAGCTCCGAGCGGCCTAGCGGGAGTATAGTCCGTGGGGAGCAGTACTTC; V gene: TRBV18; J gene: TRBJ2-7; clone size: NA; D gene: TRBD2
CDR3 protein: CASSQDRGGPEQYF; CDR3 DNA: TGTGCCAGCAGCCAAGATCGTGGGGGGCCCGAGCAGTACTTC; V gene: TRBV11-2; J gene: TRBJ2-7; clone size: NA; D gene: NA
CDR3 protein: CASSLDPNRSPYNEQFF; CDR3 DNA: TGTGCCAGCAGCTTAGACCCCAACAGGTCACCCTACAATGAGCAGTTCTTC; V gene: TRBV11-2; J gene: TRBJ2-1; clone size: NA; D gene: NA
CDR3 protein: CASSPPSAHTTDTQYF; CDR3 DNA: TGTGCCAGCTCACCACCGTCAGCTCATACCACAGATACGCAGTATTTT; V gene: TRBV18; J gene: TRBJ2-3; clone size: NA; D gene: NA
CDR3 protein: CASSYTGKGFYEQYF; CDR3 DNA: TGCGCCAGCAGCTATACAGGGAAGGGGTTCTACGAGCAGTACTTC; V gene: TRBV5-1; J gene: TRBJ2-7; clone size: NA; D gene: NA
CDR3 protein: CASGLERTGGDTGELFF; CDR3 DNA: TGTGCTAGTGGTTTGGAGCGGACAGGGGGGGACACCGGGGAGCTGTTTTTT; V gene: TRBV12-5; J gene: TRBJ2-2; clone size: once; D gene: TRBD1
CDR3 protein: CASSYGLSRGYEQYF; CDR3 DNA: TGTGCCAGCAGTTACGGACTATCGCGGGGGTACGAGCAGTACTTC; V gene: TRBV6-6; J gene: TRBJ2-7; clone size: NA; D gene: TRBD2
CDR3 protein: CAWSVGTGFDEKLFF; CDR3 DNA: TGTGCCTGGAGTGTAGGGACAGGGTTTGACGAAAAACTGTTTTTT; V gene: TRBV30; J gene: TRBJ1-4; clone size: NA; D gene: TRBD1
CDR3 protein: CASSYSVSADYEQYF; CDR3 DNA: TGTGCCAGCAGTTACTCGGTCAGTGCGGACTACGAGCAGTACTTC; V gene: TRBV6-5; J gene: TRBJ2-7; clone size: NA; D gene: NA